This T cell receptor (beta chain) was identified during a study of T cell responses to AZD1222 COVID-19 vaccine. The CDR3 length is 14 residues. Looked up from germline, CDR1 is LGHNA and CDR2 is YNFKEQ. V shed 4 bases and J 10 bases; nucleotides not matched to a gene: 10. Clones were sequenced by immunoSEQ multiplex PCR, and TCRdb holds only the in-frame ones, with some missing. The sample includes over 90,000 clones, approximately 84% of them seen just once. The rearrangement links TRBV4-2 to TRBJ1-1; 9 positions agree with TRBD1. This clonotype originated in an adult in good health. Sequencing used peripheral blood, obtained on day 0 of AZD1222 vaccination. The CDR3 DNA is TGTGCCAGCAGCCGACAGGGGACAGGGATCGGAGCTTTCTTT. Translating it yields CASSRQGTGIGAFF.